Shown below are 10 T cell receptor beta chains from a single sample sequenced in a study of cytomegalovirus exposure and HLA in healthy donors. PCR was performed using 60 Vbeta and 13 Jbeta primers. The method was immunoSEQ multiplex PCR; TCRdb's version includes in-frame clones alone and lacks a portion of them. The sample yields 180,000 or so clones, about three quarters seen once. Sequencing input: PBMCs. All receptors derive from a woman aged 60-70 years in good health and CMV-seropositive.

V gene TRBV28 combines with J gene TRBJ2-1; D is possibly TRBD2 (11 bases). Germline V gene sequence: CDR1 MDHEN, CDR2 SYDVKM. Trimming stripped 8 bases from V and 15 bases from J, with 26 bases between. The CDR3 covers 14 residues. The chain's CDR3 is CASVGQGGLAEGFF. The CDR3 DNA is TGTGCCAGCGTAGGACAGGGGGGACTAGCGGAGGGGTTCTTC. The entire variable domain, with the rest obtained from reference TRBV28 and TRBJ2-1, is as follows: DVKVTQSSRYLVKRTGEKVFLECVQDMDHENMFWYRQDPGLGLRLIYFSYDVKMKEKGDIPEGYSVSREKKERFSLILESASTNQTSMYLCASVGQGGLAEGFFGPGTRLTVL.

This chain connects TRBV27 to TRBJ1-4; 7 bases fit TRBD1. This CDR3 is built from 16 residues. Germline trimming cut 2 bases from V and 0 bases from J; bases unmatched to any gene: 3. Germline V gene lookup returns CDR1 MNHEY and CDR2 SMNVEV (reference sequence). In nucleotides, the CDR3 is TGTGCCAGCAGTTTAGGCAGGGGGACAACTAATGAAAAACTGTTTTTT. Protein: CASSLGRGTTNEKLFF. The variable domain in full, with the rest retrieved from reference TRBV27 and TRBJ1-4, is EAQVTQNPRYLITVTGKKLTVTCSQNMNHEYMSWYRQDPGLGLRQIYYSMNVEVTDKGDVPEGYKVSRKEKRNFPLILESPSPNQTSLYFCASSLGRGTTNEKLFFGSGTQLSVL.

In this sample, this clone turned up once. The chain employs TRBV30 and TRBJ2-3, with D hard to call. Trimming removed 3 bases at V and 0 bases at J, with 13 bases between. The germline V gene encodes CDR1 GTSNPN and CDR2 SVGIG (reference sequence). CDR3 length: 15 amino acids. CDR3 residues: CAWRVKETSTDTQYF. The CDR3, as DNA: TGTGCCTGGAGAGTGAAAGAGACTAGCACAGATACGCAGTATTTT.

This chain uses TRBV10-3 with TRBJ2-3, with D perhaps TRBD1 (5 bases). Trimming took 4 bases from V and 4 from J, leaving 12 bases between them. The germline V gene has CDR1 ENHRY and CDR2 SYGVKD. The CDR3 length is 14 residues. CDR3 protein: CAISGGAGADTQYF. The CDR3, as DNA: TGTGCCATCAGTGGGGGCGCAGGAGCAGATACGCAGTATTTT.

The chain recombines TRBV18 with TRBJ1-4; 9 bases are shared with TRBD1. V trimming: 4 bases; J trimming: 8 bases; junction bases outside the gene matches: 20. This CDR3 is 19 amino acids long. CDR1 is KGHSH, CDR2 LQKENI, per germline. The CDR3 bases are TGTGCCAGCTCACACCTGACAGGGGGAAGAGGAGATTATGGGGAAAAACTGTTTTTT. It yields the protein CASSHLTGGRGDYGEKLFF.

This chain links TRBV2 with TRBJ1-5, with 8 bases identical to TRBD1. With V trimmed by 7 bases and J by 2 bases, 4 bases remained unmatched. This CDR3 has 14 residues. Germline V gene lookup returns CDR1 SNHLY and CDR2 FYNNEI. The CDR3, as DNA: TGTGCCAGCAACTCAGGGGGCGGCAATCAGCCCCAGCATTTT. It specifies CASNSGGGNQPQHF.

This clone was observed a single time. The rearrangement joins TRBV10-3 to TRBJ2-7; 13 bases map to TRBD2. V lost 4 bases, J lost 4 bases, and 4 bases stayed unmatched. Germline V lookup: CDR1 ENHRY, CDR2 SYGVKD. The CDR3 runs 15 residues. CDR3: CAISGLAGGNYEQYF. In nucleotides, the CDR3 is TGTGCCATCAGTGGACTAGCGGGAGGTAATTACGAGCAGTACTTC.

This rearrangement joins TRBV7-3 to TRBJ1-1; 7 bases line up with TRBD1. V shed 3 bases and J 7 bases; nucleotides not matched to a gene: 8. Germline V gives CDR1 SGHTA, CDR2 FQGTGA. The CDR3 consists of 14 residues. Here the CDR3 reads CASSFQQGHGEAFF. Here the CDR3 DNA reads TGTGCCAGCAGCTTTCAACAGGGGCACGGTGAAGCTTTCTTT.

This chain connects TRBV4-3 to TRBJ2-1; possibly TRBD1 for D (5 bases). The V end was cut by 1 base, the J end by 3 bases, with 10 bases between. Germline lookup yields CDR1 LGHNA and CDR2 YSLEER. This CDR3 spans 15 amino acids. The CDR3, as DNA: TGCGCCAGCAGCCAAGGGAAGACAGTCTACAATGAGCAGTTCTTC. It is translated as CASSQGKTVYNEQFF.

The chain uses TRBV2 and TRBJ2-7; D remains ambiguous. The germline V gene encodes CDR1 SNHLY and CDR2 FYNNEI. Trimming took 4 bases from V and 5 from J, leaving 12 bases between them. This CDR3 is 13 amino acids long. The CDR3 DNA is TGTGCCAGCAGTGGACATACTTCGGACGAGCAGTACTTC. It yields the protein CASSGHTSDEQYF.